The 25 T cell receptor beta chains presented below share a single source sample, sequenced in a study of T cell responses to AZD1222 COVID-19 vaccine (dated by TCRdb to the early 2020s). The library was produced with the immunoSEQ multiplex PCR assay. The immuneACCESS repertoire file appears here via TCRdb, limited to in-frame rearrangements. These files lack a portion of the clones; in checked studies, under half of the deficit traces to unresolved V genes, and the cause of the others is not known. The sample table lists 170,000 or so clones, around 90% of them with a count of one. The top ten clones comprise approximately 2.5% of the sample. What this sample's time point label stands for: baseline before first vaccination. The material was peripheral blood, obtained on day 0 of AZD1222 vaccination. Receptors were obtained from an adult in good health.

V gene TRBV5-5 combines with J gene TRBJ2-1, with 8 positions matching TRBD2. The V gene end was trimmed by 6 bases and the J gene end by 6 bases; junction bases not matched to a gene: 14. Germline CDR1 SGHKS, CDR2 YYEKEE (reference sequence). This CDR3 has 16 amino acids. The CDR3: CASTDTGTRSLNEQFF. The CDR3 coding sequence is TGTGCCAGCACCGATACCGGGACTAGGTCCCTCAATGAGCAGTTCTTC.

With respect to this clone: The same CDR3 arises from other DNA sequences in this sample as well. The V gene is TRBV7-2, the J gene TRBJ2-7; 7 bases are shared with TRBD2. V dropped 2 bases and J dropped 4; count of bases not matched to a gene: 2. Germline V CDR1 and CDR2: SGHTA, FQGNSA. This CDR3 spans 13 amino acids. As DNA, the CDR3 is TGTGCCAGCAGCTTACGGGGGGATTACGAGCAGTACTTC. Protein sequence: CASSLRGDYEQYF.

V and J are TRBV12-3 or TRBV12-4 and TRBJ1-2; D call uncertain. With 5 bases removed from V and 8 bases from J, the gap between germline ends came to 12 bases. The CDR3 extends over 12 amino acids. The CDR3 coding sequence is TGTGCCAGCAGTGTCCAGAGCCGGGGCTACACCTTC. Translation gives CASSVQSRGYTF.

The V gene is TRBV19, the J gene TRBJ1-5; no reliable D call. Germline V lookup: CDR1 LNHDA, CDR2 SQIVND (reference sequence). V lost 3 bases to trimming and J lost 3 bases, with 6 bases between them. This CDR3 contains 13 residues. The CDR3 DNA reads TGTGCCAGTAGTATGCGGGCCAATCAGCCCCAGCATTTT. Its translation is CASSMRANQPQHF.

A few counts support this clone. V is TRBV10-1 and J is TRBJ1-1; 7 bases are a match to TRBD1. Per germline, CDR1 WNHNN and CDR2 SYGVQD (reference sequence). The V segment lost 3 bases and the J segment 4 bases; nucleotides outside the gene matches: 5. The CDR3 has 14 residues. CDR3 sequence (DNA): TGCGCCAGCAGTGAAAGTCAGGGGGGCACTGAAGCTTTCTTT. Protein product: CASSESQGGTEAFF.

This clone was observed a single time. The chain uses TRBV7-9 and TRBJ1-1; TRBD1 is a possible D gene (5 bases). V lost 5 bases to trimming and J lost 4 bases, with 17 bases between them. Per the germline V gene, CDR1 is SEHNR and CDR2 is FQNEAQ (reference sequence). This CDR3 is 15 amino acids long. CDR3 sequence: CASSPSIQGGTEAFF. The CDR3, as DNA: TGTGCCAGCAGCCCCTCCATTCAGGGCGGCACTGAAGCTTTCTTT.

V gene TRBV6-7 combines with J gene TRBJ2-7; 10 nucleotides align to TRBD2. TRBV6-7 is identified as an open reading frame with a role that is uncertain. The CDR3 is made up of 17 amino acids. Trimming removed 6 bases from V and 9 bases from J; junction bases left unmatched: 20. Here the CDR3 reads CASSSGTSVLRMFGQYF. DNA for the CDR3: TGTGCCAGCAGCTCGGGGACTAGCGTCCTCCGCATGTTTGGGCAGTACTTC.

In nucleotides, the CDR3 is TGTGCCTGGAGTGACAGTGCCCTGGGACCCCTCCACTTT. The encoded protein is CAWSDSALGPLHF. V usage is TRBV30 and J usage is TRBJ1-6; no definite D call. V gave up 1 base and J gave up 12 bases, with 13 bases separating them. Germline values: CDR1 GTSNPN, CDR2 SVGIG (reference sequence). The CDR3 sequence is 13 residues long.

The CDR3 sequence: CASSTGLAGGRPYNEQFF. The CDR3 DNA reads as TGCGCCAGCAGCACGGGACTAGCGGGAGGTCGGCCCTACAATGAGCAGTTCTTC. This chain uses TRBV5-1 with TRBJ2-1; 15 nucleotides line up with TRBD2. Trimming removed 4 bases from V and 2 bases from J; junction bases left unmatched: 7. Germline V gives CDR1 SGHRS, CDR2 YFSETQ. The CDR3 contains 18 residues.

The gene calls are TRBV7-2 and TRBJ2-7; D might be TRBD1 (6 bases). CDR3 length: 16 amino acids. V was trimmed by 5 bases and J by 3 bases, leaving 20 bases between them. Germline lookup yields CDR1 SGHTA and CDR2 FQGNSA. The CDR3 sequence is CASSLPRQGSYYEQYF. The CDR3 nucleotides are TGTGCCAGCAGCCTCCCTAGGCAGGGGTCTTACTACGAGCAGTACTTC.

The gene calls are TRBV5-1 and TRBJ1-4; D not certain. Trimming pared 2 bases from V and 7 bases from J, leaving 24 bases between. The germline V gene has CDR1 SGHRS and CDR2 YFSETQ. The CDR3 length is 18 residues. The DNA of the CDR3 is TGCGCCAGCAGCTTAACCGGCGAACCAAATAGGGCGGGTGAAAAACTGTTTTTT. Amino acids: CASSLTGEPNRAGEKLFF.

The chain couples TRBV5-1 to TRBJ1-1, with TRBD1 identical over 8 bases. The V segment lost 1 base and the J segment 5 bases; nucleotides outside the gene matches: 4. This CDR3 contains 14 residues. Germline CDR1 and CDR2: SGHRS and YFSETQ. CDR3 coding DNA: TGCGCCAGCAGCTTGCAGGGGGCGGATACTGAAGCTTTCTTT. It encodes CASSLQGADTEAFF.

This rearrangement joins TRBV5-1 to TRBJ1-1; a weak D match, TRBD1 (5 bases). The CDR3 consists of 13 residues. Between the trimmed V and J ends, which lost 0 bases and 7 bases, there was a span of 10 bases. CDR1 and CDR2 from the germline V gene are SGHRS and YFSETQ. In nucleotides, the CDR3 is TGCGCCAGCAGCTTGGCCAGGGCCGATGAAGCTTTCTTT. Its protein product is CASSLARADEAFF.

This sequence joins TRBV14 and TRBJ2-7, with 10 bases aligning to TRBD2. The CDR3 sequence is 16 residues long. Germline V gene sequence: CDR1 SGHDN, CDR2 FVKESK. J gave up 3 bases and V 3 bases, and 8 bases lay outside the gene matches. In DNA, the CDR3 is TGTGCCAGCAGCCATCCTAGCGGGAGTACATTCTACGAGCAGTACTTC. Its translation is CASSHPSGSTFYEQYF.

The V call is TRBV5-1, the J call TRBJ2-7; 10 bases map to TRBD2. V trimming: 2 bases; J trimming: 4 bases; junction bases outside the gene matches: 15. Per germline, CDR1 SGHRS and CDR2 YFSETQ. The CDR3 is made up of 18 amino acids. This CDR3 is CASSLTGTSDAGRYEQYF. CDR3 sequence (DNA): TGCGCCAGCAGCTTAACCGGGACTAGCGACGCGGGGCGATACGAGCAGTACTTC. The complete variable domain, with remaining parts taken from reference TRBV5-1 and TRBJ2-7, reads KAGVTQTPRYLIKTRGQQVTLSCSPISGHRSVSWYQQTPGQGLQFLFEYFSETQRNKGNFPGRFSGRQFSNSRSEMNVSTLELGDSALYLCASSLTGTSDAGRYEQYFGPGTRLTVT.

This chain joins TRBV28 and TRBJ1-4; D gene uncertain. This CDR3 contains 15 residues. Germline CDR1 MDHEN, CDR2 SYDVKM. Trimming removed 6 bases from V and 5 bases from J, with 16 bases in between. The CDR3 nucleotides read TGTGCCAGCAGCCCTTCCGGGGTCGTAAATGAAAAACTGTTTTTT. Protein sequence: CASSPSGVVNEKLFF.

The genes are TRBV3-1 (or the pseudogene TRBV3-2) and TRBJ2-7; 15 bases are a match to TRBD2. Germline V gene lookup returns CDR1 LGHDT and CDR2 YNNKEL (reference sequence). Germline trimming cut 5 bases from V and 2 bases from J; bases unmatched to any gene: 7. The CDR3 loop spans 17 amino acids. In DNA form, the CDR3 reads TGTGCCAGCAGCGGGACTAGCGGGAGGACACAGCCCTACGAGCAGTACTTC. Amino acids: CASSGTSGRTQPYEQYF.

This chain uses TRBV6-5 with TRBJ2-1; D perhaps matches TRBD1 (6 bases). This CDR3 is built from 15 residues. Trimming shortened V by 8 bases and J by 0 bases, and 14 bases separated the two germline ends. Germline loops: CDR1 MNHEY, CDR2 SVGAGI. DNA for the CDR3: TGTGCCAGCGCTGGACAGTGGAGCTCCTACAATGAGCAGTTCTTC. It encodes CASAGQWSSYNEQFF.

This clone has a handful of counts. CDR3 protein: CASSPERRDRDYGYTF. As DNA, the CDR3 is TGTGCCAGCAGTCCAGAACGGCGAGACAGGGACTATGGCTACACCTTC. The chain joins TRBV27 to TRBJ1-2; 7 bases align to TRBD1. CDR1 and CDR2 from the germline V gene are MNHEY and SMNVEV (reference sequence). With 5 bases clipped from V and 3 bases from J, the junction kept 12 bases outside the gene matches. The CDR3 extends over 16 amino acids.

For the CDR3, the DNA is TGTGCCAGCAGCTTAACTGGCACCGGGGAGCTGTTTTTT. Protein sequence: CASSLTGTGELFF. The chain employs TRBV7-3 and TRBJ2-2, with D hard to call. In germline, CDR1 is SGHTA, CDR2 FQGTGA. V dropped 0 bases and J dropped 4 bases, with 3 bases sitting between them. CDR3 length: 13 amino acids.

This clone was counted only a few times. V usage is TRBV2 and J usage is TRBJ1-2, with D possibly matching TRBD1 (5 bases). There are 13 residues in the CDR3. From germline, CDR1 is SNHLY and CDR2 FYNNEI. The ends were cut back, 2 bases at V and 2 bases at J, with 6 bases in the middle. CDR3 coding DNA: TGTGCCAGCAGTGAACGGGGCAACTATGGCTACACCTTC. The encoded protein is CASSERGNYGYTF. Looking up the rest from reference TRBV2 and TRBJ1-2 gives the full variable domain: EPEVTQTPSHQVTQMGQEVILRCVPISNHLYFYWYRQILGQKVEFLVSFYNNEISEKSEIFDDQFSVERPDGSNFTLKIRSTKLEDSAMYFCASSERGNYGYTFGSGTRLTVV.

V usage is TRBV11-2 and J usage is TRBJ2-7, with TRBD1 identical over 10 bases. The CDR3 runs to 14 residues. Per germline, CDR1 SGHAT and CDR2 FQNNGV. The trim removed 6 bases at V and 2 bases at J, leaving 4 bases unmatched. CDR3: CASSAGTGAYEQYF. CDR3 DNA sequence: TGTGCCAGCAGTGCCGGGACAGGGGCCTACGAGCAGTACTTC.

The sample holds one count of this clone. The chain couples TRBV6-7 to TRBJ2-7; D possibly corresponds to TRBD2 (6 bases). Being an ORF, TRBV6-7 has a function that is uncertain. Between the trimmed V and J ends, which lost 4 bases and 0 bases, there was a span of 37 bases. This CDR3 is built from 23 residues. CDR3 sequence (DNA): TGTGCCAGCAGTTCGGAGACCGCTGCGGGGTTAGGGGCTTGGACGGGGAGCTCCTACGAGCAGTACTTC. Translating gives CASSSETAAGLGAWTGSSYEQYF.

This chain connects TRBV15 to TRBJ1-5, with a possible D match to TRBD1 (6 bases). This CDR3 has 15 amino acids. Germline CDR1 is LNHNV and CDR2 is YYDKDF (reference sequence). Trimming took 4 bases from V and 6 from J, leaving 16 bases between them. The CDR3 sequence: CATSTGWGAGQPQHF. CDR3 coding DNA: TGTGCCACCAGCACGGGTTGGGGGGCGGGTCAGCCCCAGCATTTT.

V is TRBV29-1 and J is TRBJ2-7; TRBD2 matches 7 bases. J lost 3 bases, V lost 4 bases, and 3 bases had no gene match. The CDR3 is 12 residues long. The germline V gene has CDR1 SQVTM and CDR2 ANQGSEA. This CDR3 is CSVAGLNYEQYF. In DNA, the CDR3 is TGCAGCGTTGCGGGACTAAACTACGAGCAGTACTTC.